These 24 T cell receptor beta chains share one sample of origin, sequenced in a study of blood T cells in healthy people across ages. For the second PCR, which ran for about 7 to 11 cycles, a sample-barcoded 5' primer and a J-beta primer mix were used. One entry per CDR3 protein, called by TCRdb with MiXCR from the 5' RACE reads. The table has around 990,000 distinct CDR3 sequences, about two fifths seen once; the top ten hold around 13%. The sample comprised blood. The receptors were gathered from a man between 18 and 35 years old in good health.

This clonotype was found a few times. V usage is TRBV2 and J usage is TRBJ1-2, with D perhaps matching TRBD1 (6 bases). Germline CDR1 and CDR2: SNHLY and FYNNEI. The V gene lost 8 bases and the J gene lost 8 bases, with 12 bases spanning the gap. The CDR3 runs 11 residues. CDR3 sequence: CASPGQQGYTF. CDR3 sequence (DNA): TGTGCCAGCCCGGGACAACAAGGCTACACCTTC.

V is TRBV6-2 or TRBV6-3 and J is TRBJ2-3, with D possibly TRBD2 on 6 matching bases. The germline CDR1 and CDR2 sequences are MNHEY and SVGEGT. V lost 7 bases, J lost 5 bases, and 22 bases lay in between. CDR3 size: 16 residues. CDR3 DNA sequence: TGTGCCAGCAACCAGCCGGGGAGCGGGCCCAAAGATACGCAGTATTTT. This sequence encodes CASNQPGSGPKDTQYF.

The genes are TRBV7-2 and TRBJ2-3; no clear D. Trimming pared 4 bases from V and 2 bases from J, leaving 4 bases between. There are 12 residues in the CDR3. Germline V gene lookup returns CDR1 SGHTA and CDR2 FQGNSA. The CDR3 DNA sequence: TGTGCCAGCAGCTGGGTCACAGATACGCAGTATTTT. Its translation: CASSWVTDTQYF. The full variable domain, completed using reference TRBV7-2 and TRBJ2-3, is GAGVSQSPSNKVTEKGKDVELRCDPISGHTALYWYRQSLGQGLEFLIYFQGNSAPDKSGLPSDRFSAERTGGSVSTLTIQRTQQEDSAVYLCASSWVTDTQYFGPGTRLTVL.

A few counts support this clonotype. The chain uses TRBV10-3 and TRBJ1-1, with 10 bases fitting TRBD1. Trimming removed 7 bases from V and 0 bases from J; junction bases left unmatched: 2. Germline-derived CDR1 and CDR2 are ENHRY and SYGVKD. The CDR3 sequence is 14 residues long. In nucleotides, the CDR3 is TGTGCCATCACGACAGGGGGCATGAACACTGAAGCTTTCTTT. Its translation is CAITTGGMNTEAFF.

This rearrangement joins TRBV15 to TRBJ2-3; D is perhaps TRBD1 (6 bases). With 0 bases removed from V and 2 bases from J, the gap between germline ends came to 9 bases. This CDR3 comprises 15 residues. Germline V gene sequence: CDR1 LNHNV, CDR2 YYDKDF (reference sequence). DNA of the CDR3: TGTGCCACCAGCAGAGATGGGGGCATCACAGATACGCAGTATTTT. This encodes CATSRDGGITDTQYF.

This clonotype has more than one count but fewer than ten. The chain joins TRBV2 to TRBJ2-5, with TRBD2 identical over 10 bases. CDR1 and CDR2 (germline): SNHLY, FYNNEI. The CDR3 runs to 15 residues. The V and J ends lost 3 bases and 5 bases, in that order; junction bases with no gene match: 6. The CDR3 nucleotides are TGTGCCAGCAGTGATACTAGCGGGGCTCAGGAGACCCAGTACTTC. Residues: CASSDTSGAQETQYF. Based on the CDR3 plus reference TRBV2 and TRBJ2-5, the full variable domain is EPEVTQTPSHQVTQMGQEVILRCVPISNHLYFYWYRQILGQKVEFLVSFYNNEISEKSEIFDDQFSVERPDGSNFTLKIRSTKLEDSAMYFCASSDTSGAQETQYFGPGTRLLVL.

The genes are TRBV28 and TRBJ2-3, with 10 nucleotides matching TRBD2. Per the germline V gene, CDR1 is MDHEN and CDR2 is SYDVKM. The CDR3 covers 16 residues. After removal of 6 bases from V and 3 bases from J, the junction contained 9 bases not matched to a gene. In nucleotides, the CDR3 is TGTGCCAGCAGGTCTACCTCTAGCGGGGGAACAGATACGCAGTATTTT. It translates to CASRSTSSGGTDTQYF.

V and J are TRBV5-5 and TRBJ2-7, with D possibly matching TRBD1 (5 bases). The V end was cut by 2 bases, the J end by 6 bases, with 12 bases between. Germline V gene sequence: CDR1 SGHKS, CDR2 YYEKEE (reference sequence). This CDR3 spans 13 amino acids. The CDR3 coding sequence is TGTGCCAGCAGCTTTGTTGGGGCCGGCGAGCAGTACTTC. Amino acids: CASSFVGAGEQYF.

On this clonotype: A much larger clone differs from this one at a single base, so this may be a read error. V gene TRBV7-3 combines with J gene TRBJ2-1; no clear D gene. Trimming shortened V by 5 bases and J by 5 bases, and 10 bases separated the two germline ends. The CDR3 runs to 13 residues. Looked up from germline, CDR1 is SGHTA and CDR2 is FQGTGA. DNA for the CDR3: TGTGCCAGCAGCGTAAGTACCAACAATGAGCAGTTCTTC. Translation gives CASSVSTNNEQFF.

In its sample, this clonotype was seen a few times. The rearrangement uses TRBV20-1 and TRBJ1-1, with D tentatively TRBD1 (5 bases). The germline V gene has CDR1 DFQATT and CDR2 SNEGSKA (reference sequence). Trimming took 3 bases from V and 1 from J, leaving 12 bases between them. This CDR3 is built from 14 residues. In DNA form, the CDR3 reads TGCAGTGCTAGGGGAGGGAGGGGGAACACTGAAGCTTTCTTT. It translates to CSARGGRGNTEAFF.

The sample holds a few counts of this clonotype. V and J are TRBV6-5 and TRBJ2-1; TRBD2 aligns across 7 bases. V trimming: 7 bases; J trimming: 7 bases; junction bases outside the gene matches: 10. The germline V gene encodes CDR1 MNHEY and CDR2 SVGAGI. CDR3 length equals 14 residues. This CDR3 is CASTGASGGNEQFF. Written as DNA, the CDR3 is TGTGCCAGCACCGGGGCTAGCGGAGGGAATGAGCAGTTCTTC.

This clonotype occurred a few times. The chain combines TRBV10-3 with TRBJ2-3; D could derive from TRBD1 or TRBD2 (6 bases each). Looked up from germline, CDR1 is ENHRY and CDR2 is SYGVKD. The CDR3 is made up of 14 amino acids. The germline V and J ends were trimmed by 4 bases and 6 bases, with 14 bases remaining between them. CDR3 DNA sequence: TGTGCCATCAGTGGACAGGCGGCGGGGGATACGCAGTATTTT. This codes for CAISGQAAGDTQYF.

A remark on this clonotype: The junction shows a germline mismatch at one end, possibly a read error. The chain recombines TRBV5-1 with TRBJ1-1; D call uncertain. CDR1 and CDR2 (germline): SGHRS, YFSETQ. There are 15 residues in the CDR3. The CDR3 loop reads CASSLDPQRNTEAFF. As DNA, the CDR3 is TGCGCCAGTAGCTTGGACCCCCAGAGGAACACTGAAGCTTTCTTT.

This clonotype was counted only a few times. The chain has TRBV18 and TRBJ1-2; a possible D gene is TRBD1 (5 bases). This CDR3 spans 18 amino acids. Trimming cost V 1 base and J 2 bases, with 20 bases left between them. In germline, CDR1 is KGHSH, CDR2 LQKENI. The CDR3 coding sequence is TGTGCCAGCTCACCACTATCCCTAACTGCCGGGACGAACTATGGCTACACCTTC. Translating gives CASSPLSLTAGTNYGYTF.

The chain uses TRBV21-1 and TRBJ2-3; the table gives TRBD1 as D, unverified against the DNA. TRBV21-1 constitutes a pseudogene. The CDR3 loop spans 14 amino acids. The CDR3 spells CASSKGLGSRAEYF. As DNA, the CDR3 is TGTGCCAGCAGCAAAGGTTTGGGCAGCCGGGCAGAGTATTTT.

The gene calls are TRBV2 and TRBJ1-1; the D gene is possibly TRBD1 (5 bases). The CDR3 length is 13 residues. The ends were cut back, 4 bases at V and 4 bases at J, with 10 bases in the middle. Germline-derived CDR1 and CDR2 are SNHLY and FYNNEI. The CDR3 spells CASSAGGFTEAFF. CDR3 DNA sequence: TGTGCCAGCAGTGCCGGGGGGTTCACTGAAGCTTTCTTT.

This chain uses TRBV20-1 with TRBJ2-4; the D call may be TRBD1 or TRBD2 (5 bases each). Deletions cut 3 bases from V and 5 bases from J, with 23 bases between. The CDR3 contains 17 residues. Per the germline V gene, CDR1 is DFQATT and CDR2 is SNEGSKA (reference sequence). CDR3 nucleotides: TGCAGTGCTAGGGGCTCGGGACGCATAAAGGGTGAAAACATTCAGTACTTC. It codes for CSARGSGRIKGENIQYF.

The chain combines TRBV20-1 with TRBJ1-2; weak D call: TRBD1 (6 bases). The germline CDR1 and CDR2 sequences are DFQATT and SNEGSKA (reference sequence). The CDR3 consists of 15 residues. Trimming shortened V by 3 bases and J by 0 bases, and 14 bases separated the two germline ends. CDR3: CSARPGQPANYGYTF. The CDR3 region has the DNA TGCAGTGCTAGGCCCGGACAGCCAGCTAACTATGGCTACACCTTC.

The chain uses TRBV7-6 and TRBJ2-4; TRBD1 might be the D (7 bases). Trimming removed 2 bases from V and 2 bases from J, with 13 bases in between. The CDR3 length is 16 residues. Germline V lookup: CDR1 SGHVS, CDR2 FNYEAQ. The CDR3 loop reads CASSLSGGGTKNIQYF. The CDR3 DNA reads as TGTGCCAGCAGCTTATCAGGGGGAGGAACCAAAAACATTCAGTACTTC.

V gene TRBV4-2 combines with J gene TRBJ1-1; possibly TRBD1 for D (6 bases). This CDR3 comprises 16 residues. Per germline, CDR1 LGHNA and CDR2 YNFKEQ. The V gene lost 1 base and the J gene lost 3 bases, with 15 bases spanning the gap. In nucleotides, the CDR3 is TGTGCCAGCAGCCAAGCCTTCGAGGGGGTGGACACTGAAGCTTTCTTT. Its protein product is CASSQAFEGVDTEAFF.

The chain carries TRBV5-1 and TRBJ1-4; no clear D. CDR1 and CDR2 from the germline V gene are SGHRS and YFSETQ. The CDR3 sequence is 14 residues long. V lost 0 bases and J lost 8, with 11 bases in between. In DNA, the CDR3 is TGCGCCAGCAGCTTGGGTATGGGAGACGAAAAACTGTTTTTT. It specifies CASSLGMGDEKLFF.

This clonotype occurred a few times. The J gene is TRBJ1-2, the V gene TRBV11-2; D is undetermined. The CDR3 loop spans 15 amino acids. Germline CDR1 is SGHAT and CDR2 is FQNNGV. The V and J ends lost 7 bases and 5 bases respectively, with 20 bases between them. CDR3 amino acids: CASIPGYPSSYGYTF. In DNA form, the CDR3 reads TGTGCCAGCATTCCCGGATATCCTTCCTCTTATGGCTACACCTTC.

This clonotype showed up many times. The junction and the germline gene differ at one end; a read error may be behind it. The chain is built from TRBV4-1 and TRBJ2-1; no clear D gene. Per the germline V gene, CDR1 is MGHRA and CDR2 is YSYEKL. This CDR3 contains 12 residues. The CDR3: CASSQDSNEQFF. CDR3 DNA: TGTGCCAGCAGCCAAGATAGCAATGAGCAGTTCTTC.

The sample holds a few counts of this clonotype. The V and J genes are TRBV3-1 and TRBJ1-2; TRBD1 matches at 10 bases. The trim removed 4 bases at V and 4 bases at J, leaving 6 bases unmatched. Germline CDR1 is LGHDT and CDR2 is YNNKEL (reference sequence). The CDR3 spans 15 residues. The CDR3 DNA follows: TGTGCCAGCAGCCCCGGGACAGGGGCTGGCTATGGCTACACCTTC. Encoded protein: CASSPGTGAGYGYTF.